These 32 T cell receptor beta chains were all obtained from the same sample, sequenced in a study of PD-1 blockade in classical Hodgkin lymphoma. TCRdb's table, derived via immunoSEQ multiplex PCR, lists solely in-frame clones and lacks some. This sample has just under 100,000 clones, with 65% to 85% found just once. After autologous stem cell transplantation all patients relapsed, and prior brentuximab vedotin exposure differed between cohorts. The sample was peripheral blood mononuclear cells (PBMCs), taken at baseline. The receptors shown here come from a human donor with classical Hodgkin lymphoma.

The genes are TRBV19 and TRBJ2-2, with D perhaps matching TRBD1 (5 bases). The CDR3 loop spans 14 amino acids. The germline CDR1 and CDR2 sequences are LNHDA and SQIVND (reference sequence). Trimming removed 4 bases from V and 6 bases from J, with 12 bases in between. Written as DNA, the CDR3 is TGTGCCAGTAGTAAGGGGTATGGGCCCGGGGAGCTGTTTTTT. Translating gives CASSKGYGPGELFF.

The chain uses TRBV5-1 and TRBJ2-5; 8 bases are shared with TRBD2. CDR1 is SGHRS, CDR2 YFSETQ, per germline. The length of the CDR3 is 16 residues. V was clipped by 0 bases and J by 2 bases; unmatched bases: 6. This CDR3 reads CASSLAIAGRQETQYF. In DNA form, the CDR3 reads TGCGCCAGCAGCTTGGCGATAGCGGGGAGGCAAGAGACCCAGTACTTC.

V is TRBV6-1 and J is TRBJ2-7; TRBD1 matches at 9 bases. CDR3 length: 12 amino acids. Germline loops: CDR1 MNHNS, CDR2 SASEGT. The V gene end was trimmed by 5 bases and the J gene end by 6 bases; junction bases not matched to a gene: 2. CDR3 amino acids: CASSSTGGEQYF. The DNA of the CDR3 is TGTGCCAGCAGTTCGACAGGGGGCGAGCAGTACTTC.

The V call is TRBV9, the J call TRBJ2-1; tentatively, D is TRBD1 or TRBD2 (5 bases each). Germline CDR1 is SGDLS and CDR2 is YYNGEE. The CDR3 runs 13 residues. Deletions cut 1 base from V and 5 bases from J, with 7 bases between. In nucleotides, the CDR3 is TGTGCCAGCAGCGTATGGGGGAACAATGAGCAGTTCTTC. It specifies CASSVWGNNEQFF.

The rearrangement links TRBV28 to TRBJ2-7; TRBD2 is a possible D gene (6 bases). This CDR3 is built from 14 residues. The ends were cut back, 11 bases at V and 0 bases at J, with 17 bases in the middle. Germline CDR1 and CDR2: MDHEN and SYDVKM. The CDR3: CAAQRGGRSYEQYF. The CDR3 DNA is TGTGCCGCACAACGGGGAGGACGCTCCTACGAGCAGTACTTC.

The chain links TRBV6-5 to TRBJ2-5; a weak D match, TRBD2 (6 bases). Germline V CDR1 and CDR2: MNHEY, SVGAGI. This CDR3 region has 15 residues. The germline V and J ends were trimmed by 2 bases and 1 base, with 11 bases remaining between them. CDR3 sequence: CASSYRRDPQETQYF. The CDR3 nucleotides are TGTGCCAGCAGTTACCGGCGGGACCCCCAAGAGACCCAGTACTTC.

This chain connects TRBV6-5 to TRBJ2-7, with 16 bases matching TRBD2. The germline CDR1 and CDR2 sequences are MNHEY and SVGAGI. The CDR3 covers 16 residues. Germline trimming cut 4 bases from V and 1 base from J; bases unmatched to any gene: 1. CDR3 residues: CASSSGLAGGSYEQYF. For the CDR3, the DNA is TGTGCCAGCAGTTCGGGACTAGCGGGAGGGTCCTACGAGCAGTACTTC.

This clone was detected a few times. The V and J genes are TRBV10-3 and TRBJ1-2; D is possibly TRBD1 (6 bases). This CDR3 spans 13 amino acids. The V end lost 3 bases, the J end lost 2 bases, and 7 bases lay between the germline ends. Germline assignment: CDR1 ENHRY and CDR2 SYGVKD. CDR3 DNA sequence: TGTGCCATCAGTGAAAGGGGGAACTATGGCTACACCTTC. Protein product: CAISERGNYGYTF.

The rearrangement joins TRBV19 to TRBJ1-2, with TRBD1 matching over 9 bases. Germline-derived CDR1 and CDR2 are LNHDA and SQIVND (reference sequence). CDR3 length equals 14 residues. V dropped 9 bases and J dropped 0; count of bases not matched to a gene: 5. The CDR3 here is CASDRTGANYGYTF. The CDR3 DNA sequence: TGTGCCAGCGACAGGACAGGGGCTAACTATGGCTACACCTTC.

The CDR3, as DNA: TGTGCCAGCAGCTTAGGAGCGGGATCCCCCGGGGAGCTGTTTTTT. Protein sequence: CASSLGAGSPGELFF. The chain recombines TRBV5-4 with TRBJ2-2; 7 bases match TRBD2. Per germline, CDR1 SGHNT and CDR2 YYREEE (reference sequence). This CDR3 spans 15 amino acids. Germline trimming cut 2 bases from V and 6 bases from J; bases unmatched to any gene: 7.

The rearrangement links TRBV7-9 to TRBJ2-5; D is unresolved. The ends were cut back, 8 bases at V and 5 bases at J, with 15 bases in the middle. In germline, CDR1 is SEHNR, CDR2 FQNEAQ (reference sequence). This CDR3 region has 13 residues. The CDR3 here is CASGGPGGETQYF. The DNA for the CDR3 is TGTGCCAGCGGCGGACCCGGTGGGGAGACCCAGTACTTC.

The rearrangement uses TRBV4-3 and TRBJ2-2; D perhaps matches TRBD2 (6 bases). CDR3 length equals 14 residues. V was trimmed by 0 bases and J by 5 bases, leaving 7 bases between them. The germline V gene has CDR1 LGHNA and CDR2 YSLEER. The CDR3 DNA sequence: TGCGCCAGCAGCCAAGATGGGACTACCGGGGAGCTGTTTTTT. Translated: CASSQDGTTGELFF.

The chain carries TRBV19 and TRBJ2-1, with TRBD2 identical over 9 bases. This CDR3 has 15 amino acids. With 3 bases clipped from V and 0 bases from J, the junction kept 0 bases outside the gene matches. CDR1 is LNHDA, CDR2 SQIVND, per germline (reference sequence). This CDR3 reads CASSISGSSYNEQFF. CDR3 in DNA: TGTGCCAGTAGTATTAGCGGGAGCTCCTACAATGAGCAGTTCTTC.

V is TRBV19 and J is TRBJ2-5, with 7 bases lining up with TRBD1. Germline CDR1 and CDR2: LNHDA and SQIVND (reference sequence). With 6 bases clipped from V and 3 bases from J, the junction kept 4 bases outside the gene matches. The CDR3 consists of 13 residues. In nucleotides, the CDR3 is TGTGCCAGTAGCCCCGGGACAGAAGAGACCCAGTACTTC. Translation: CASSPGTEETQYF.

V is TRBV21-1 and J is TRBJ1-5. TRBV21-1 is recorded as a pseudogene. The CDR3 length is 17 residues. CDR3 sequence (DNA): TGTGCCAGCAGACCACCTCAGACCTCGAGAACTACGCAGCCCCAGCATTTT. Encoded protein: CASRPPQTSRTTQPQHF.

The CDR3 region is CASSLEGRSTDTQYF. The CDR3 DNA follows: TGTGCCAGCAGCTTAGAGGGGCGAAGTACCGATACGCAGTATTTT. The chain recombines TRBV7-9 with TRBJ2-3, with D perhaps matching TRBD1 (5 bases). V dropped 1 base and J dropped 6 bases, with 14 bases sitting between them. Germline loops: CDR1 SEHNR, CDR2 FQNEAQ (reference sequence). The CDR3 length is 15 residues.

The V gene is TRBV11-3, the J gene TRBJ2-1, with D possibly matching TRBD2 (6 bases). Germline V gives CDR1 SGHNT, CDR2 YENEEA. The germline V and J ends were trimmed by 5 bases and 0 bases, with 11 bases remaining between them. The CDR3 is 15 amino acids. CDR3 protein: CASSPGRGSYNEQFF. The CDR3 nucleotides read TGTGCCAGCAGCCCGGGGCGGGGCTCCTACAATGAGCAGTTCTTC.

This clone was picked up a small number of times. The rearrangement joins TRBV6-1 to TRBJ1-5, with 9 bases lining up with TRBD1. Germline loops: CDR1 MNHNS, CDR2 SASEGT. The CDR3 is 16 amino acids. Trimming took 4 bases from V and 6 from J; bases not matched to a gene: 10. The CDR3 DNA reads TGTGCCAGCAGTGCACAGGGGGCTTCGGGTAGTCAGCCCCAGCATTTT. The encoded protein is CASSAQGASGSQPQHF.

This clone has more than one count but fewer than ten. The gene calls are TRBV30 and TRBJ1-1, with D tentatively TRBD1 (6 bases). CDR3 size: 13 residues. Germline CDR1 GTSNPN, CDR2 SVGIG (reference sequence). The V end was cut by 2 bases, the J end by 5 bases, with 12 bases between. CDR3 nucleotides: TGTGCCTGGAGTAGGACAGTAGGGACTGAAGCTTTCTTT. This encodes CAWSRTVGTEAFF.

This rearrangement joins TRBV19 to TRBJ1-5; D may be TRBD1 (5 bases). The CDR3 is 17 residues long. The germline V gene encodes CDR1 LNHDA and CDR2 SQIVND (reference sequence). V was cut by 3 bases and J by 3 bases, with 18 bases left in between. This chain's CDR3 is CASSIRAAGNSNQPQHF. The CDR3, as DNA: TGTGCCAGTAGTATTAGGGCCGCAGGGAACTCCAATCAGCCCCAGCATTTT. Full variable domain (outside the CDR3, taken from reference TRBV19 and TRBJ1-5): DGGITQSPKYLFRKEGQNVTLSCEQNLNHDAMYWYRQDPGQGLRLIYYSQIVNDFQKGDIAEGYSVSREKKESFPLTVTSAQKNPTAFYLCASSIRAAGNSNQPQHFGDGTRLSIL.

On this clone itself: An end of the junction differs from the germline gene, which may be a read error. The gene calls are TRBV25-1 and TRBJ2-7; D is possibly TRBD1 (6 bases). The germline V gene encodes CDR1 MGHDK and CDR2 SYGVNS. This CDR3 comprises 13 residues. The CDR3 region has the DNA TGTGCCAGCCGTGAGACAGGAACCTACGAGCAGTACTTC. Translated, it gives CASRETGTYEQYF.

V gene TRBV18 combines with J gene TRBJ1-1; TRBD1 aligns across 9 bases. Trimming took 6 bases from V and 7 from J; bases not matched to a gene: 12. The germline V gene encodes CDR1 KGHSH and CDR2 LQKENI. The CDR3 is made up of 15 amino acids. CDR3 in amino acids: CASSPTGQGVGEAFF. The CDR3 DNA follows: TGTGCCAGCTCCCCTACGGGACAGGGAGTGGGTGAAGCTTTCTTT.

DNA for the CDR3: TGTGCCAGCAGCTCCAGAGACGGACAAAACGAGCAGTACTTC. Translated: CASSSRDGQNEQYF. The chain is built from TRBV7-8 and TRBJ2-7; TRBD1 is a possible D gene (5 bases). The CDR3 loop spans 14 amino acids. In germline, CDR1 is SGHVS, CDR2 FQNEAQ. V lost 4 bases, J lost 5 bases, and 15 bases lay in between.

The chain combines TRBV15 with TRBJ2-7; D may match TRBD1 or TRBD2 (5 bases each). The CDR3 runs 13 residues. The ends were cut back, 0 bases at V and 7 bases at J, with 10 bases in the middle. The germline V gene encodes CDR1 LNHNV and CDR2 YYDKDF (reference sequence). CDR3 sequence reads: CATSRDEGMEQYF. The CDR3 nucleotides read TGTGCCACCAGCAGAGATGAGGGGATGGAGCAGTACTTC.

The chain carries TRBV5-1 and TRBJ2-1, with 8 bases aligning to TRBD2. With V trimmed by 0 bases and J by 12 bases, 5 bases remained unmatched. CDR1 SGHRS and CDR2 YFSETQ come from the germline V gene. The CDR3 consists of 13 residues. The CDR3 spells CASSLAQRELQFF. CDR3 sequence (DNA): TGCGCCAGCAGCTTGGCCCAGCGGGAGTTGCAGTTCTTC. The entire variable domain, with the rest obtained from reference TRBV5-1 and TRBJ2-1, is as follows: KAGVTQTPRYLIKTRGQQVTLSCSPISGHRSVSWYQQTPGQGLQFLFEYFSETQRNKGNFPGRFSGRQFSNSRSEMNVSTLELGDSALYLCASSLAQRELQFFGPGTRLTVL.

This chain joins TRBV4-2 and TRBJ2-1; 10 bases fit TRBD2. Looked up from germline, CDR1 is LGHNA and CDR2 is YNFKEQ. After removal of 3 bases from V and 9 bases from J, the junction contained 8 bases not matched to a gene. This CDR3 is built from 15 residues. The DNA of the CDR3 is TGTGCCAGCAGCCAGTTAGCGGGAGGCCGGGGTGAGCAGTTCTTC. Amino acids: CASSQLAGGRGEQFF.

The V gene is TRBV7-2, the J gene TRBJ2-7; 7 positions agree with TRBD2. Germline V gene lookup returns CDR1 SGHTA and CDR2 FQGNSA. Trimming cost V 3 bases and J 0 bases; bases outside gene matches: 8. The CDR3 is made up of 16 amino acids. The chain's CDR3 is CASSLGRAEGSYEQYF. The CDR3 DNA reads as TGTGCCAGCAGCTTGGGGAGGGCAGAAGGCTCCTACGAGCAGTACTTC. Variable domain in full (rest from reference TRBV7-2 and TRBJ2-7): GAGVSQSPSNKVTEKGKDVELRCDPISGHTALYWYRQSLGQGLEFLIYFQGNSAPDKSGLPSDRFSAERTGGSVSTLTIQRTQQEDSAVYLCASSLGRAEGSYEQYFGPGTRLTVT.

The V and J genes are TRBV29-1 and TRBJ2-7, with D unclear. There are 12 residues in the CDR3. Germline CDR1 and CDR2: SQVTM and ANQGSEA. The germline V and J ends were trimmed by 1 base and 7 bases, with 11 bases remaining between them. The CDR3 protein is CSVEGSVGEQYF. For the CDR3, the DNA is TGCAGCGTTGAAGGATCCGTTGGGGAGCAGTACTTC.

The V and J genes are TRBV30 and TRBJ1-5; no clear D. CDR1 is GTSNPN and CDR2 is SVGIG in the germline V gene (reference sequence). The CDR3 has 14 residues. V was trimmed by 0 bases and J by 4 bases, leaving 10 bases between them. CDR3 protein: CAWSVRHINQPQHF. CDR3 nucleotides: TGTGCCTGGAGTGTCCGGCACATAAATCAGCCCCAGCATTTT.

CDR3 coding DNA: TGTGCCAGCAGTCCGCTCGGCCGTACTGAAGCTTTCTTT. This translates into CASSPLGRTEAFF. The V and J genes are TRBV2 and TRBJ1-1; D gene uncertain. Trimming removed 5 bases at V and 5 bases at J, with 12 bases between. Germline V lookup: CDR1 SNHLY, CDR2 FYNNEI. The CDR3 is made up of 13 amino acids.

This chain connects TRBV5-4 to TRBJ2-7; 7 nucleotides align to TRBD1. V lost 5 bases and J lost 2; bases outside the gene matches: 10. Germline V gene lookup returns CDR1 SGHNT and CDR2 YYREEE (reference sequence). The CDR3 has 15 amino acids. Here the CDR3 reads CASSHPGQSTYEQYF. CDR3 coding DNA: TGTGCCAGCAGTCATCCGGGACAGAGCACCTACGAGCAGTACTTC. The whole variable domain, remainder taken from reference TRBV5-4 and TRBJ2-7, is ETGVTQSPTHLIKTRGQQVTLRCSSQSGHNTVSWYQQALGQGPQFIFQYYREEENGRGNFPPRFSGLQFPNYSSELNVNALELDDSALYLCASSHPGQSTYEQYFGPGTRLTVT.

J is TRBJ2-7 and V is TRBV6-5; the match to TRBD1 covers 7 bases. The CDR3 runs 15 residues. The germline V gene has CDR1 MNHEY and CDR2 SVGAGI. J was trimmed by 4 bases and V by 10 bases; bases with no gene match: 16. The DNA of the CDR3 is TGTGCCACGCGAACAGGGGCAGCATCTTCTTACGAGCAGTACTTC. Protein sequence: CATRTGAASSYEQYF.